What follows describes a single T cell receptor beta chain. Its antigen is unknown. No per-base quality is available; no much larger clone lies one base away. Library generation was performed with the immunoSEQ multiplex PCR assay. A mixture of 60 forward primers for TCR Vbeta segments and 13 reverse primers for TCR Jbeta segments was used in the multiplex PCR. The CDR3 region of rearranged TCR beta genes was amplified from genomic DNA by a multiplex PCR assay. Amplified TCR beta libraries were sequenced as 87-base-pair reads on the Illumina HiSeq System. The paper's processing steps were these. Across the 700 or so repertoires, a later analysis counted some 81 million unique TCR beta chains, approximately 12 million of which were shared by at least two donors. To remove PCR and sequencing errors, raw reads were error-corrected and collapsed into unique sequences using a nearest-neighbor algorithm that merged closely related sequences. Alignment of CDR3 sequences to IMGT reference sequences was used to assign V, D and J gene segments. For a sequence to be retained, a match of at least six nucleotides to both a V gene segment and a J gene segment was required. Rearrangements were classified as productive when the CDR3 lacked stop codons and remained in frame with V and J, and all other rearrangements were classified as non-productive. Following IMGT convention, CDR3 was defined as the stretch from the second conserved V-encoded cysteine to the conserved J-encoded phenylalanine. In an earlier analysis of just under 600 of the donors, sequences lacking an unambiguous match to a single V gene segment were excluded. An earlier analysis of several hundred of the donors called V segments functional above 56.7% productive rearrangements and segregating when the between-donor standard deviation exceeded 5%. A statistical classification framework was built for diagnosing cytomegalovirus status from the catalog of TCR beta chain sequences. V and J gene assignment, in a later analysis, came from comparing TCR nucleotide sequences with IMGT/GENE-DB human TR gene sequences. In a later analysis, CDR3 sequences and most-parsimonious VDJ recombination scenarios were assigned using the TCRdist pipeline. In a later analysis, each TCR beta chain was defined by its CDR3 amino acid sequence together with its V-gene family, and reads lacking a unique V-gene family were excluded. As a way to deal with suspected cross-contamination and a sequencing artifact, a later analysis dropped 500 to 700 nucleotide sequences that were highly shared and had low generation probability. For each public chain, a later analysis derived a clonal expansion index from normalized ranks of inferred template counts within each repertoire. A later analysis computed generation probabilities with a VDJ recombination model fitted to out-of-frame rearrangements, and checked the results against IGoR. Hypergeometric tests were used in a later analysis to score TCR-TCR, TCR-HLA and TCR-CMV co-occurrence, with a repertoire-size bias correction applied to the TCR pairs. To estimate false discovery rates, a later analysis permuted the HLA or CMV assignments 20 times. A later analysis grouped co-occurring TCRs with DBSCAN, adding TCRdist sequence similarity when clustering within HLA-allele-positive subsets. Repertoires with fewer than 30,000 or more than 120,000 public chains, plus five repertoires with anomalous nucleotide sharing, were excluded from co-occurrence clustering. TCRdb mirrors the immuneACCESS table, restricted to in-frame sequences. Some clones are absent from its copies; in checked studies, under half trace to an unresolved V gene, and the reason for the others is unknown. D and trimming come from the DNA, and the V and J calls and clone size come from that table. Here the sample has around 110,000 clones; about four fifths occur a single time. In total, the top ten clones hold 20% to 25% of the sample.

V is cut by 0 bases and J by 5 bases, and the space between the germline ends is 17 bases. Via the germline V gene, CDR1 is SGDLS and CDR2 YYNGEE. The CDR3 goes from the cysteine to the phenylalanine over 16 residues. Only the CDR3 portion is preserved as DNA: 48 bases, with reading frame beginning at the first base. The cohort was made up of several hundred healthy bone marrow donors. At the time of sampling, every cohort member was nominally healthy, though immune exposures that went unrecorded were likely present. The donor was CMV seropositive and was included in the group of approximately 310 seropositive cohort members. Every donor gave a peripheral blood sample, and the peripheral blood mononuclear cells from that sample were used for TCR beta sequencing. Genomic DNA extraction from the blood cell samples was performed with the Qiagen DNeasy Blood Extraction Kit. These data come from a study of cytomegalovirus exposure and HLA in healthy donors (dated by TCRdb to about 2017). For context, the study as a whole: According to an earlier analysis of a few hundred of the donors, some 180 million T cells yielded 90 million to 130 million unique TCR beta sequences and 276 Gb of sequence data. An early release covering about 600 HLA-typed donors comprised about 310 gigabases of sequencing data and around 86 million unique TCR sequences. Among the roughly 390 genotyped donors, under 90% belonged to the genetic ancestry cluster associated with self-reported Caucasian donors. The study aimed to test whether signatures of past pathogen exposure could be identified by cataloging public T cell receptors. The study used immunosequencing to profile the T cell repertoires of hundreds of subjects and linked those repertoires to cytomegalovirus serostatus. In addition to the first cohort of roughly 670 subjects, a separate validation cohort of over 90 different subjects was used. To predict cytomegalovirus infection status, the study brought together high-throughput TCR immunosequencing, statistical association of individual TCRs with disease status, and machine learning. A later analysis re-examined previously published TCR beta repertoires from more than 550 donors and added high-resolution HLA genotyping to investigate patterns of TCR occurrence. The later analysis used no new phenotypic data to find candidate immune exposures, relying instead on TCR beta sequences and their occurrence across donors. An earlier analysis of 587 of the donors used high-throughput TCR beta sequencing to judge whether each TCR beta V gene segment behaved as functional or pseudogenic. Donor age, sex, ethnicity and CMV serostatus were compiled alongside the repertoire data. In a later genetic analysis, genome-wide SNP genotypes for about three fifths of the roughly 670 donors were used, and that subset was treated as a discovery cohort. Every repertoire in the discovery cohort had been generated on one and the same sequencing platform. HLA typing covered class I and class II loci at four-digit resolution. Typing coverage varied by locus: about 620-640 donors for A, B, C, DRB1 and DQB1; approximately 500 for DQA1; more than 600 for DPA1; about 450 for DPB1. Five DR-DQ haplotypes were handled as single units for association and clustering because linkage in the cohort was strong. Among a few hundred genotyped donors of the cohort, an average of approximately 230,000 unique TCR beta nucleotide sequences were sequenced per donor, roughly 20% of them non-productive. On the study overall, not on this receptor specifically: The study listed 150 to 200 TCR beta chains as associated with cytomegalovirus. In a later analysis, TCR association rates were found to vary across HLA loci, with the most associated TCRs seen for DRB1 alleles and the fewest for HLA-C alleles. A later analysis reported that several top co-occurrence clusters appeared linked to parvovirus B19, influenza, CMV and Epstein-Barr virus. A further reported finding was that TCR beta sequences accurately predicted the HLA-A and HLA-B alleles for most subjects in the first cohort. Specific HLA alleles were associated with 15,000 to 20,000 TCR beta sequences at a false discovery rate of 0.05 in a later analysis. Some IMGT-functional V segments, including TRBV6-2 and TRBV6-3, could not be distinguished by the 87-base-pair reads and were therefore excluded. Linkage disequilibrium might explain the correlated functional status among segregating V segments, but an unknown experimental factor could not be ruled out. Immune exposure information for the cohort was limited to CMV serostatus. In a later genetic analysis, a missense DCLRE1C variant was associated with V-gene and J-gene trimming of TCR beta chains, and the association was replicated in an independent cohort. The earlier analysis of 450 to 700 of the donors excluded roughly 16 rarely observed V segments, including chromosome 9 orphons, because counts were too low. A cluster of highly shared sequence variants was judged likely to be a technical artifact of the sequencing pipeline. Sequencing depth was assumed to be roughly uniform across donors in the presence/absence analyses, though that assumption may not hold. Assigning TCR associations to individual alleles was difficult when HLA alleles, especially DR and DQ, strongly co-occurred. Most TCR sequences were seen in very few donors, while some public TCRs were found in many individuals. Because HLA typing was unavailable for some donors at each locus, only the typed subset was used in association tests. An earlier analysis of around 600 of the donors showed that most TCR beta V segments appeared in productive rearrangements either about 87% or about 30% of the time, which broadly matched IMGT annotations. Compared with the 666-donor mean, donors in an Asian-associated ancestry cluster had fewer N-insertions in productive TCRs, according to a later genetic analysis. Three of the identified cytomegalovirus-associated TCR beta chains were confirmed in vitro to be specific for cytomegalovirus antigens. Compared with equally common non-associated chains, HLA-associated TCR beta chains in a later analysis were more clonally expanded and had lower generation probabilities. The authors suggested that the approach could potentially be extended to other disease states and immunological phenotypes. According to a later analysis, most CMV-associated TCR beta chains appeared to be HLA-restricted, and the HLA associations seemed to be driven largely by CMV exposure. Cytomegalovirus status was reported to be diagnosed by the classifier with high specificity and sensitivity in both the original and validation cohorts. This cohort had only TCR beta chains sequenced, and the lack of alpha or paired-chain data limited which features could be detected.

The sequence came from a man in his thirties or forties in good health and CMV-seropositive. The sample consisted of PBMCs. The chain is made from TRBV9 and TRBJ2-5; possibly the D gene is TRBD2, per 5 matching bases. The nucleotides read TGTGCCAGCAGCGTAGCTACGGGGTCTCAAGGGGAGACCCAGTACTTC. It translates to CASSVATGSQGETQYF.